Presented here are 24 T cell receptor beta chains from one specimen sequenced in a study of shared clonotypes between healthy human individuals. TCRdb's table, derived via immunoSEQ multiplex PCR, lists solely in-frame clones and lacks some. This table holds about half a million clones, about 85% found once. The sample comprised PBMCs. The receptor set was obtained from a woman aged 40 to 50 in good health. Some clones in this sample may be carry-over from other donors' samples.

This chain uses TRBV28 with TRBJ1-5; D is ambiguous. Germline values: CDR1 MDHEN, CDR2 SYDVKM. CDR3 size: 14 residues. Trimming took off 6 bases at V and 6 bases at J, with 15 bases between the two ends. The CDR3 region has the DNA TGTGCCAGCAGCAGATACATGTCTGGTCAGCCCCAGCATTTT. Protein: CASSRYMSGQPQHF.

J is TRBJ1-2 and V is TRBV4-3; D possibly corresponds to TRBD1 (6 bases). Germline V gene data show CDR1 as LGHNA and CDR2 as YSLEER. The CDR3 is made up of 17 amino acids. Trimming removed 0 bases at V and 5 bases at J, with 19 bases between. The CDR3 region is CASSQDARDTARYGYTF. The CDR3 nucleotides read TGCGCCAGCAGCCAAGATGCTCGGGACACAGCTAGGTATGGCTACACCTTC.

This clone has a handful of counts. V gene TRBV5-1 combines with J gene TRBJ2-5, with D perhaps matching TRBD1 (6 bases). The germline V and J ends were trimmed by 6 bases and 5 bases, with 17 bases remaining between them. The CDR3 runs to 14 residues. The germline V gene encodes CDR1 SGHRS and CDR2 YFSETQ. The CDR3: CASTTQGRWETQYF. CDR3 sequence (DNA): TGCGCCAGCACCACACAGGGAAGATGGGAGACCCAGTACTTC.

The V gene is TRBV28, the J gene TRBJ1-1; perhaps TRBD1 as D (6 bases). The ends were cut back, 6 bases at V and 0 bases at J, with 11 bases in the middle. The CDR3 is 14 amino acids. Looked up from germline, CDR1 is MDHEN and CDR2 is SYDVKM. CDR3 in amino acids: CASRNRALNTEAFF. The CDR3 coding sequence is TGTGCCAGCAGAAACAGGGCGTTGAACACTGAAGCTTTCTTT. The whole variable domain, filled in from reference TRBV28 and TRBJ1-1, reads DVKVTQSSRYLVKRTGEKVFLECVQDMDHENMFWYRQDPGLGLRLIYFSYDVKMKEKGDIPEGYSVSREKKERFSLILESASTNQTSMYLCASRNRALNTEAFFGQGTRLTVV.

The chain combines TRBV14 with TRBJ1-2; a possible D gene is TRBD1 (5 bases). Trimming took off 3 bases at V and 4 bases at J, with 6 bases between the two ends. CDR3 length: 12 residues. CDR1 is SGHDN, CDR2 FVKESK, per germline. The CDR3 here is CASSQGPYGYTF. The CDR3 DNA reads TGTGCCAGCAGCCAGGGACCCTATGGCTACACCTTC.

A note on this clone: A far more abundant clone sits one base away, making this likely a read error. The CDR3 sequence: CASSLGDKANYGYTF. The CDR3 nucleotides are TGTGCCAGCAGCCTCGGGGACAAAGCTAACTATGGCTACACCTTC. The genes are TRBV5-4 and TRBJ1-2, with a possible D match to TRBD1 (6 bases). V dropped 4 bases and J dropped 0 bases, with 13 bases sitting between them. The CDR3 runs to 15 residues. Germline CDR1 and CDR2: SGHNT and YYREEE (reference sequence).

V usage is TRBV4-1 and J usage is TRBJ2-3, with 7 bases lining up with TRBD1. The CDR3 has 19 residues. CDR1 MGHRA and CDR2 YSYEKL come from the germline V gene. Germline trimming cut 0 bases from V and 2 bases from J; bases unmatched to any gene: 14. CDR3 amino acids: CASSQDASLRDSHTDTQYF. CDR3 coding DNA: TGCGCCAGCAGCCAAGACGCCTCTCTCCGGGACAGCCACACAGATACGCAGTATTTT.

As to this clone: This is likely an artifact of a read error, given a far larger clone one base away. The sample contains more than one DNA sequence encoding this CDR3. The chain joins TRBV30 to TRBJ2-5, with D tentatively TRBD2 (6 bases). Germline CDR1 is GTSNPN and CDR2 is SVGIG (reference sequence). The CDR3 runs to 13 residues. CDR3 sequence reads: CAWRLGGQETQYF. The CDR3 DNA reads TGTGCATGGAGGCTGGGGGGCCAAGAGACCCAGTACTTC. Together with reference TRBV30 and TRBJ2-5, the CDR3 gives the full variable domain: SQTIHQWPATLVQPVGSPLSLECTVEGTSNPNLYWYRQAAGRGLQLLFYSVGIGQISSEVPQNLSASRPQDRQFILSSKKLLLSDSGFYLCAWRLGGQETQYFGPGTRLLVL.

There are a few counts of this clone. V and J are TRBV5-1 and TRBJ2-7; tentatively, D is TRBD2 (6 bases). This CDR3 is 15 amino acids long. Trimming stripped 0 bases from V and 0 bases from J, with 10 bases between. Germline values: CDR1 SGHRS, CDR2 YFSETQ. In nucleotides, the CDR3 is TGCGCCAGCAGCTTGGCACTCGGGAGCTCCTACGAGCAGTACTTC. This translates into CASSLALGSSYEQYF.

This chain connects TRBV9 to TRBJ1-4; D remains unclear. V was shortened by 0 bases and J by 3 bases, with 12 bases between the two germline ends. Germline V gene data show CDR1 as SGDLS and CDR2 as YYNGEE. This CDR3 spans 16 amino acids. The CDR3 reads CASSVGADPSNEKLFF. The DNA of the CDR3 is TGTGCCAGCAGCGTAGGGGCGGATCCCTCTAATGAAAAACTGTTTTTT. The full variable domain, in which reference TRBV9 and TRBJ1-4 provide the parts outside the CDR3, is DSGVTQTPKHLITATGQRVTLRCSPRSGDLSVYWYQQSLDQGLQFLIQYYNGEERAKGNILERFSAQQFPDLHSELNLSSLELGDSALYFCASSVGADPSNEKLFFGSGTQLSVL.

The chain recombines TRBV6-5 with TRBJ2-4; 8 bases are a match to TRBD2. CDR3 length: 13 amino acids. V lost 2 bases, J lost 6 bases, and 0 bases stayed unmatched. Germline V CDR1 and CDR2: MNHEY, SVGAGI. CDR3 residues: CASSYGTRNIQYF. CDR3 sequence (DNA): TGTGCCAGCAGTTACGGGACTAGAAACATTCAGTACTTC.

The V and J genes are TRBV30 and TRBJ1-5; D uncertain. CDR3 size: 16 residues. Per germline, CDR1 GTSNPN and CDR2 SVGIG (reference sequence). V lost 4 bases to trimming and J lost 4 bases, with 20 bases between them. For the CDR3, the DNA is TGTGCCTGGACCGTTTACAGTGACCCTTATAATCAGCCCCAGCATTTT. Protein: CAWTVYSDPYNQPQHF.

The chain recombines TRBV28 with TRBJ2-7; 7 bases map to TRBD2. V shed 0 bases, J shed 2 bases, and the junction held 4 bases outside the gene matches. Germline CDR1 is MDHEN and CDR2 is SYDVKM. This CDR3 region has 15 residues. Written as DNA, the CDR3 is TGTGCCAGCAGTTTATGGGCGGGACTACCCTACGAGCAGTACTTC. It is translated as CASSLWAGLPYEQYF.

The chain recombines TRBV7-9 with TRBJ2-7, with 7 bases matching TRBD1. Trimming cost V 4 bases and J 1 base; bases outside gene matches: 4. This CDR3 comprises 14 residues. Per germline, CDR1 SEHNR and CDR2 FQNEAQ (reference sequence). The CDR3, as DNA: TGTGCCAGCAGCTCCACGGGACAGTCCTACGAGCAGTACTTC. Its protein is CASSSTGQSYEQYF. Complete variable domain (other parts from reference TRBV7-9 and TRBJ2-7): DTGVSQNPRHKITKRGQNVTFRCDPISEHNRLYWYRQTLGQGPEFLTYFQNEAQLEKSRLLSDRFSAERPKGSFSTLEIQRTEQGDSAMYLCASSSTGQSYEQYFGPGTRLTVT.

The chain carries TRBV7-3 and TRBJ2-7, with 9 bases identical to TRBD2. Germline loops: CDR1 SGHTA, CDR2 FQGTGA. There are 11 residues in the CDR3. With V trimmed by 9 bases and J by 6 bases, 3 bases remained unmatched. DNA for the CDR3: TGTGCCAGTAGCGGGAGCCTCGAGCAGTACTTC. Its translation is CASSGSLEQYF.

V is TRBV30 and J is TRBJ2-7; 12 nucleotides match TRBD2. CDR1 is GTSNPN, CDR2 SVGIG, per germline (reference sequence). This CDR3 has 18 residues. The ends lost 3 bases at V and 0 bases at J; junction bases unmatched: 12. CDR3 loop: CAWRGGRLAGGSSYEQYF. For the CDR3, the DNA is TGTGCCTGGAGAGGGGGGAGGCTAGCGGGAGGGAGCTCCTACGAGCAGTACTTC. Combining the CDR3 with reference TRBV30 and TRBJ2-7 gives the whole variable domain SQTIHQWPATLVQPVGSPLSLECTVEGTSNPNLYWYRQAAGRGLQLLFYSVGIGQISSEVPQNLSASRPQDRQFILSSKKLLLSDSGFYLCAWRGGRLAGGSSYEQYFGPGTRLTVT.

V gene TRBV9 combines with J gene TRBJ2-7; perhaps TRBD1 as D (5 bases). V was pared by 4 bases and J by 5 bases, with 16 bases between. CDR1 SGDLS and CDR2 YYNGEE come from the germline V gene. The CDR3 contains 14 residues. CDR3 region: CASSQQVDEDEQYF. The CDR3 nucleotides are TGTGCCAGCAGCCAACAGGTGGACGAGGACGAGCAGTACTTC.

The V gene is TRBV4-3, the J gene TRBJ1-2; TRBD1 is a possible D gene (6 bases). CDR1 is LGHNA, CDR2 YSLEER, per germline. The CDR3 runs 15 residues. Trimming cost V 0 bases and J 3 bases, with 11 bases left between them. The CDR3 nucleotides read TGCGCCAGCAGCCAAGAGAACAGGGAGCACTATGGCTACACCTTC. Its protein product is CASSQENREHYGYTF.

The chain has TRBV28 and TRBJ1-1; no reliable D call. Trimming removed 4 bases from V and 2 bases from J, with 11 bases in between. The CDR3 is made up of 14 amino acids. Germline values: CDR1 MDHEN, CDR2 SYDVKM. The CDR3 DNA is TGTGCCAGCAGTTCCTTAGCAGCCAACACTGAAGCTTTCTTT. This encodes CASSSLAANTEAFF.

Details on this clone: Different DNA sequences within this sample yield the same CDR3. This chain links TRBV5-6 with TRBJ2-7; tentatively, D is TRBD1 (5 bases). The CDR3 covers 13 residues. Trimming removed 4 bases at V and 3 bases at J, with 11 bases between. Germline values: CDR1 SGHDT, CDR2 YYEEEE. The CDR3 nucleotides read TGTGCCAGCAGCGATCGGACAAGCTACGAGCAGTACTTC. Protein sequence: CASSDRTSYEQYF.

For this clone: Other DNA sequences of this sample code for an identical CDR3. The rearrangement joins TRBV14 to TRBJ1-5; D unresolved. V gave up 4 bases and J gave up 4 bases, with 5 bases separating them. Germline lookup yields CDR1 SGHDN and CDR2 FVKESK. This CDR3 contains 12 residues. CDR3: CASSLGNQPQHF. CDR3 nucleotide sequence: TGTGCCAGCAGCCTCGGTAATCAGCCCCAGCATTTT.

The V call is TRBV7-9, the J call TRBJ2-5, with TRBD2 matching 13 bases. CDR3 size: 15 residues. The germline gives CDR1 SEHNR, CDR2 FQNEAQ (reference sequence). J was trimmed by 2 bases and V by 4 bases; bases with no gene match: 1. Here the CDR3 reads CASSWGLAGQETQYF. The CDR3 nucleotides are TGTGCCAGCAGCTGGGGACTAGCGGGGCAAGAGACCCAGTACTTC.

This clone was seen ten or more times. The chain has TRBV7-9 and TRBJ2-2, with a tentative D call TRBD1 (6 bases). Trimming pared 6 bases from V and 3 bases from J, leaving 17 bases between. This CDR3 comprises 16 residues. Germline V lookup: CDR1 SEHNR, CDR2 FQNEAQ (reference sequence). The CDR3 here is CASRLPFRGDTGELFF. In DNA form, the CDR3 reads TGTGCCAGCAGATTGCCGTTCAGGGGAGACACCGGGGAGCTGTTTTTT.

The chain couples TRBV28 to TRBJ2-3; maybe TRBD1 (5 bases). The CDR3 consists of 16 residues. Trimming shortened V by 2 bases and J by 6 bases, and 18 bases separated the two germline ends. Germline CDR1 is MDHEN and CDR2 is SYDVKM. In nucleotides, the CDR3 is TGTGCCAGCAGTTTAATTGAAGGGGCGCGTCGGGATACGCAGTATTTT. It yields the protein CASSLIEGARRDTQYF.